Shown below are 14 T cell receptor beta chains from a single sample sequenced in a study of T cells after yellow fever vaccination. TCRdb fed the 5' RACE reads into MiXCR, producing one record per CDR3 protein. The data hold 500,000 to 650,000 distinct CDR3 sequences, with 9% to 15% observed a single time. The sequencing here drew on PBMCs, taken on the day of the yellow fever booster vaccination. These receptors all come from a man in his thirties or forties who received the YFV17D yellow fever vaccine.

This sequence joins TRBV6-5 and TRBJ2-7; TRBD1 agrees at 12 bases. Germline-derived CDR1 and CDR2 are MNHEY and SVGAGI. This CDR3 is 16 amino acids long. V was pared by 5 bases and J by 0 bases, with 5 bases of the junction left unmatched. The CDR3 DNA follows: TGTGCCAGCAGTCCCCAGGGACAGGGGGCCTCCTACGAGCAGTACTTC. This gives the protein CASSPQGQGASYEQYF.

The V and J genes are TRBV3-1 and TRBJ1-5; D might be TRBD1 (5 bases). CDR1 is LGHDT, CDR2 YNNKEL, per germline (reference sequence). With 4 bases removed from V and 7 bases from J, the gap between germline ends came to 17 bases. This CDR3 region has 15 residues. This CDR3 is CASSPSGRGEQPQHF. CDR3 sequence (DNA): TGTGCCAGCAGCCCCTCAGGGCGAGGGGAACAGCCCCAGCATTTT.

This clonotype was observed a handful of times. The rearrangement uses TRBV4-3 and TRBJ2-7; the D gene is possibly TRBD1 (5 bases). Germline V gene data show CDR1 as LGHNA and CDR2 as YSLEER. CDR3 length: 15 amino acids. The V gene lost 2 bases and the J gene lost 1 base, with 12 bases spanning the gap. This CDR3 is CASSQTTVSSYEQYF. The CDR3 DNA reads as TGCGCCAGCAGCCAAACGACAGTCTCGTCCTACGAGCAGTACTTC.

The chain couples TRBV20-1 to TRBJ2-1, with TRBD2 matching over 8 bases. V shed 6 bases, J shed 8 bases, and the junction held 9 bases outside the gene matches. CDR3 length: 13 residues. CDR1 and CDR2 (germline): DFQATT, SNEGSKA (reference sequence). CDR3 sequence (DNA): TGCAGTGCGAGACCCGGGACTAGTTATGAGCAGTTCTTC. Translated, it gives CSARPGTSYEQFF.

This chain uses TRBV4-3 with TRBJ2-1; maybe TRBD2 (6 bases). Germline V CDR1 and CDR2: LGHNA, YSLEER. V was cut by 1 base and J by 10 bases, with 11 bases left in between. The CDR3 length is 13 residues. As DNA, the CDR3 is TGCGCCAGCAGCCAAGGGGCGGGGCGCGAGCAGTTCTTC. It specifies CASSQGAGREQFF.

V is TRBV30 and J is TRBJ2-1; 12 positions agree with TRBD2. Germline lookup yields CDR1 GTSNPN and CDR2 SVGIG (reference sequence). V shed 7 bases and J 4 bases; nucleotides not matched to a gene: 2. CDR3 length equals 13 residues. The CDR3 DNA follows: TGTGCCTCTAGCGGGAGGGGATACAATGAGCAGTTCTTC. Encoded protein: CASSGRGYNEQFF.

The rearrangement links TRBV3-1 to TRBJ1-1; D unresolved. Between the trimmed V and J ends, which lost 11 bases and 0 bases, there was a span of 13 bases. The CDR3 contains 13 residues. CDR1 is LGHDT and CDR2 is YNNKEL in the germline V gene (reference sequence). The CDR3 DNA reads as TGTGCCTCCCGAGCCCGGATGAACACTGAAGCTTTCTTT. Protein: CASRARMNTEAFF.

The genes are TRBV6-1 and TRBJ2-3; D possibly uses TRBD1 or TRBD2 (6 bases each). The CDR3 has 15 amino acids. Per germline, CDR1 MNHNS and CDR2 SASEGT. The germline V and J ends were trimmed by 8 bases and 0 bases, with 15 bases remaining between them. Here the CDR3 reads CASSRGASSTDTQYF. CDR3 coding DNA: TGTGCCAGCTCTAGGGGGGCCTCTAGCACAGATACGCAGTATTTT.

This clonotype was recorded a few times. The chain couples TRBV27 to TRBJ2-1, with TRBD2 matching over 10 bases. V lost 7 bases, J lost 4 bases, and 16 bases stayed unmatched. CDR1 MNHEY and CDR2 SMNVEV come from the germline V gene (reference sequence). The CDR3 is 18 amino acids. The CDR3 DNA reads TGTGCCAGCAAATTATCCCTGTTAACTAGCGGGAAATACAATGAGCAGTTCTTC. Translating gives CASKLSLLTSGKYNEQFF.

This clonotype was observed a few times. The gene calls are TRBV6-2 or TRBV6-3 and TRBJ2-1; either TRBD1 or TRBD2 may supply D (5 bases each). The CDR3 runs 14 residues. Germline CDR1 is MNHEY and CDR2 is SVGEGT. Trimming took 4 bases from V and 4 from J, leaving 11 bases between them. CDR3 DNA: TGTGCCAGCAGTTCCCTCGGGGCATACAATGAGCAGTTCTTC. Encoded protein: CASSSLGAYNEQFF.

The rearrangement joins TRBV6-1 to TRBJ2-2; 14 bases are a match to TRBD2. The CDR3 loop spans 16 amino acids. Trimming cost V 5 bases and J 7 bases; bases outside gene matches: 6. Looked up from germline, CDR1 is MNHNS and CDR2 is SASEGT. The DNA for the CDR3 is TGTGCCAGCAGTCTCGGACTAGCGGGAGGTCTCGGGGAGCTGTTTTTT. This gives the protein CASSLGLAGGLGELFF.

This clonotype was found a few times. An end of the junction does not agree with germline; a read error may underlie this. The J gene is TRBJ1-1, the V gene TRBV23-1; 7 positions match TRBD1. TRBV23-1 is filed as an ORF, its function uncertain. The CDR3 runs 14 residues. In DNA form, the CDR3 reads TGCGCCAGCAGTCAATCCGTTGAGGGGGCTGACGCTTTCTTT. This gives the protein CASSQSVEGADAFF.

This chain uses TRBV5-1 with TRBJ1-3; D is perhaps TRBD1 (5 bases). The V end was cut by 0 bases, the J end by 2 bases, with 9 bases between. Germline CDR1 is SGHRS and CDR2 is YFSETQ. The CDR3 has 15 amino acids. The CDR3, as DNA: TGCGCCAGCAGCTTGGACAGGTTGCCTGGAAACACCATATATTTT. Protein sequence: CASSLDRLPGNTIYF.

There are a few counts of this clonotype. This rearrangement joins TRBV9 to TRBJ2-5, with a tentative D call TRBD1 (5 bases). The V gene lost 0 bases and the J gene lost 5 bases, with 17 bases spanning the gap. Per the germline V gene, CDR1 is SGDLS and CDR2 is YYNGEE. The CDR3 has 16 amino acids. CDR3: CASSVEGGRGSETQYF. CDR3 bases: TGTGCCAGCAGCGTAGAAGGCGGAAGGGGCTCGGAGACCCAGTACTTC.